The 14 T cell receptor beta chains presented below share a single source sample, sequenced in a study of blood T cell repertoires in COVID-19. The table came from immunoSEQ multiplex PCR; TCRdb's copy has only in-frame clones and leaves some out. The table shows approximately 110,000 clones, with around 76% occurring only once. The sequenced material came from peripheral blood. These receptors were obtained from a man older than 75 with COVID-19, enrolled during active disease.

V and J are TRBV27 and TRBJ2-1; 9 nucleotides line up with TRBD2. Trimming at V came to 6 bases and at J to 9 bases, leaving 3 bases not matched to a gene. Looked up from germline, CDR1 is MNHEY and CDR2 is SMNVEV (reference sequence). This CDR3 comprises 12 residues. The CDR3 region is CASRGLASEQFF. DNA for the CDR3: TGTGCCAGCAGGGGACTAGCCAGTGAGCAGTTCTTC.

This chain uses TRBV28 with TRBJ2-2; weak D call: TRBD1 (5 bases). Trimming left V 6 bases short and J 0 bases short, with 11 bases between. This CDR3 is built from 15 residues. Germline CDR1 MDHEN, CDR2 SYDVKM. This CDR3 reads CASRYRFANTGELFF. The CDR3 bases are TGTGCCAGCAGGTACAGGTTCGCGAACACCGGGGAGCTGTTTTTT.

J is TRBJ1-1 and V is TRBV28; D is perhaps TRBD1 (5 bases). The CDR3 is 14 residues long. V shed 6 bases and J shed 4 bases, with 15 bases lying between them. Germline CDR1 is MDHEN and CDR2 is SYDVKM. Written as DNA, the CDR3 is TGTGCCAGCAGGGAGACAGTGCCTACCACTGAAGCTTTCTTT. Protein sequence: CASRETVPTTEAFF.

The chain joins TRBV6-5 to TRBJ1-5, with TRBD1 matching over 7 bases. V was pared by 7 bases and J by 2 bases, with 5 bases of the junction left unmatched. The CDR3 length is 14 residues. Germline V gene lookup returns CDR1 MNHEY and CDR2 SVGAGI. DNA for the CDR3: TGTGCCAGCAAAAGGGGGCTTGGCAATCAGCCCCAGCATTTT. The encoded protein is CASKRGLGNQPQHF.

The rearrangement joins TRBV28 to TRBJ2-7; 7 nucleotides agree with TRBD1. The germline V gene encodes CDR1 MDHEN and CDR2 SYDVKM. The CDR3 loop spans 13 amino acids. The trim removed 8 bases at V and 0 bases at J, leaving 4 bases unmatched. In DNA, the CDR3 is TGTGCCAGCTGGGACAGCGTCTCCTACGAGCAGTACTTC. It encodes CASWDSVSYEQYF.

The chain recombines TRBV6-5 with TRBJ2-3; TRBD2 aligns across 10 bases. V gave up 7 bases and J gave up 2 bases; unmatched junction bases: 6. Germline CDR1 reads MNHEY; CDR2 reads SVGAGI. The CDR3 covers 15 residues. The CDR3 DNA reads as TGTGCCAGCATTCTACTAGCGGGACACACAGATACGCAGTATTTT. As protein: CASILLAGHTDTQYF.

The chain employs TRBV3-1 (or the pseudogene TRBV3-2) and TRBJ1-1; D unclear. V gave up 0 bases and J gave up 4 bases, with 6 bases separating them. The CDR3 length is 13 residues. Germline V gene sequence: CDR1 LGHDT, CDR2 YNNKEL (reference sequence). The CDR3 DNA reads TGTGCCAGCAGCCAAGATTCGCGCACTGAAGCTTTCTTT. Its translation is CASSQDSRTEAFF.

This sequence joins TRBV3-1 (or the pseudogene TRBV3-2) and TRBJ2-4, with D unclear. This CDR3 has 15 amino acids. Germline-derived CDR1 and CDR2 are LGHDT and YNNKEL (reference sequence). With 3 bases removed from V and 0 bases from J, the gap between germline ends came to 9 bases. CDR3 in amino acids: CASSHNTEAKNIQYF. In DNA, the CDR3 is TGTGCCAGCAGCCACAACACCGAAGCCAAAAACATTCAGTACTTC.

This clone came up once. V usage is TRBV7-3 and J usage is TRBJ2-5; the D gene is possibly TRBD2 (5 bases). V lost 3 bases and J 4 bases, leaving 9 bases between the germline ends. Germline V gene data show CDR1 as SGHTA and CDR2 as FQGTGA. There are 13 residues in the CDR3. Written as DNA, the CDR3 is TGTGCCAGCAGCTTTACTAGTGGAGAGACCCAGTACTTC. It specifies CASSFTSGETQYF.

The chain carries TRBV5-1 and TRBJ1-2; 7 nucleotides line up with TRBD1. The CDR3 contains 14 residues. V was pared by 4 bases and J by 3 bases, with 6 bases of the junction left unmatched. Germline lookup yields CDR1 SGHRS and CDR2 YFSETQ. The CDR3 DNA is TGCGCCAGCAGCCCCCAGGGGGAAGACTATGGCTACACCTTC. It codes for CASSPQGEDYGYTF.

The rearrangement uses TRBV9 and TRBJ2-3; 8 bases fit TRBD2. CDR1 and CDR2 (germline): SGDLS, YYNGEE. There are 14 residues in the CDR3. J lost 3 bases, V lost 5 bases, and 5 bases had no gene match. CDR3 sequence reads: CASSSAGETDTQYF. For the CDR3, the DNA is TGTGCCAGCAGTTCAGCGGGAGAAACAGATACGCAGTATTTT.

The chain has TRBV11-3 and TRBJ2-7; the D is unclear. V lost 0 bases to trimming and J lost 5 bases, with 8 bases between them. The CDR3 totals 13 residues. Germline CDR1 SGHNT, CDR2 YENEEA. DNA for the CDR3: TGTGCCAGCAGCTTAGATAGCCGGGACGAGCAGTACTTC. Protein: CASSLDSRDEQYF.

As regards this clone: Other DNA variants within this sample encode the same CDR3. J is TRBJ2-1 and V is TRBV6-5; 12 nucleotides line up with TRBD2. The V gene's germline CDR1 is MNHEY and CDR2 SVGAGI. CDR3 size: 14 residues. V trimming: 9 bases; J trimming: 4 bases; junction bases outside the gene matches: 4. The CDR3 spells CASRTSGNYNEQFF. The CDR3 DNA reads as TGTGCCAGTCGGACTAGCGGGAATTACAATGAGCAGTTCTTC.

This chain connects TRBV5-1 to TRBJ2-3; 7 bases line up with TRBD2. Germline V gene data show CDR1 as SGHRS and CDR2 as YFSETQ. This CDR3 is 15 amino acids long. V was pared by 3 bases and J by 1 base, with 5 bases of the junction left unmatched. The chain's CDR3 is CASSWTRGGTDTQYF. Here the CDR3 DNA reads TGCGCCAGCAGCTGGACTAGAGGTGGCACAGATACGCAGTATTTT.